This T cell receptor (beta chain) stems from a study of T-cell memory formation after mild COVID-19. Overall study: Largely, TCR clusters stayed within a single donor. Points from the study as a whole: Clones which contracted sat mainly in CM and EM if CD4+, and in EMRA if CD8+. Clones that contracted from day 15 to 85 had balanced CD4/CD8; later expanders were CD4+ biased.

Remarks on this clonotype: Antigen specificity is unknown.

Trimming at V came to 6 bases and at J to 2 bases, leaving 10 bases not matched to a gene. There are 16 residues in the CDR3. MiXCR, applied by TCRdb to the 5' RACE reads, yields one record per CDR3 protein. The sample lists 50,000 or so distinct CDR3 sequences; 9.3% were seen once. Specimen: PBMCs or a T cell subset sorted from them (not recorded which). The V and J genes are TRBV12-3 or TRBV12-4 and TRBJ1-3, with TRBD1 matching over 7 bases. This sequence was found in an adult woman who had mild COVID-19 (a few samples of this study predate the infection). Cell type and time point are not known. CDR3 nucleotides: TGTGCCAGCAGCCGCAGACAGGGCGTAGCTGGAAACACCATATATTTT. It is translated as CASSRRQGVAGNTIYF.